This entry lists 10 T cell receptor beta chains sequenced from one sample in a study of blood T cell repertoires in COVID-19. Some clones are missing from TCRdb's copy, which holds only in-frame ones; the method was immunoSEQ multiplex PCR. The sample lists 200,000 or so clones; approximately 81% were seen once. The source material was peripheral blood. The receptor set was obtained from a person aged 70 to 85 with COVID-19, enrolled during active disease.

The chain combines TRBV28 with TRBJ1-1; TRBD1 matches 7 bases. V shed 8 bases, J shed 1 base, and the junction held 16 bases outside the gene matches. From germline, CDR1 is MDHEN and CDR2 SYDVKM. The CDR3 contains 17 residues. CDR3 loop: CASWTGRVSKKNTEAFF. CDR3 DNA: TGTGCCAGCTGGACAGGACGTGTGAGTAAGAAGAACACTGAAGCTTTCTTT.

The chain couples TRBV7-2 to TRBJ2-1; D remains unclear. Germline assignment: CDR1 SGHTA and CDR2 FQGNSA. This CDR3 has 16 amino acids. Trimming took 5 bases from V and 4 from J, leaving 18 bases between them. The CDR3 here is CASSPSRIYSYNEQFF. In DNA, the CDR3 is TGTGCCAGCAGCCCGAGTAGGATCTACAGTTACAATGAGCAGTTCTTC. Full variable domain (remainder filled in from reference TRBV7-2 and TRBJ2-1): GAGVSQSPSNKVTEKGKDVELRCDPISGHTALYWYRQSLGQGLEFLIYFQGNSAPDKSGLPSDRFSAERTGGSVSTLTIQRTQQEDSAVYLCASSPSRIYSYNEQFFGPGTRLTVL.

V usage is TRBV27 and J usage is TRBJ2-3; TRBD1 aligns across 8 bases. The germline V gene encodes CDR1 MNHEY and CDR2 SMNVEV (reference sequence). V was pared by 5 bases and J by 3 bases, with 13 bases of the junction left unmatched. The CDR3 has 17 residues. The CDR3 DNA follows: TGTGCCAGCAGTCCGATACAGGCAGGGGGCCTTACAGATACGCAGTATTTT. Its protein is CASSPIQAGGLTDTQYF.

The rearrangement uses TRBV3-1 (or the pseudogene TRBV3-2) and TRBJ1-6; D is uncertain. V was clipped by 4 bases and J by 6 bases, with 10 bases between them. This CDR3 comprises 14 residues. Germline V CDR1 and CDR2: LGHDT, YNNKEL (reference sequence). CDR3 nucleotide sequence: TGTGCCAGCAGCCTATTAAACAGTAATTCACCCCTCCACTTT. It yields the protein CASSLLNSNSPLHF.

The V and J genes are TRBV18 and TRBJ2-3; 9 nucleotides agree with TRBD1. Per the germline V gene, CDR1 is KGHSH and CDR2 is LQKENI. V was clipped by 4 bases and J by 6 bases; unmatched bases: 2. The CDR3 runs to 13 residues. CDR3 in amino acids: CASSRDRVDTQYF. The CDR3 coding sequence is TGTGCCAGCTCACGGGACAGGGTGGATACGCAGTATTTT.

This clone was picked up one time. The chain combines TRBV7-7 with TRBJ2-7; 8 bases are shared with TRBD1. Germline CDR1 is SSHAT and CDR2 is FNYEAQ (reference sequence). CDR3 size: 18 residues. The trim removed 1 base at V and 0 bases at J, leaving 11 bases unmatched. The CDR3 DNA sequence: TGTGCCAGCAGCTTAGGATCTGTGGGCAGGGGGCTCTCCTACGAGCAGTACTTC. Encoded protein: CASSLGSVGRGLSYEQYF.

The chain couples TRBV28 to TRBJ1-2, with D possibly TRBD1 on 5 matching bases. V lost 4 bases, J lost 5 bases, and 11 bases lay in between. The CDR3 has 13 amino acids. Looked up from germline, CDR1 is MDHEN and CDR2 is SYDVKM. DNA of the CDR3: TGTGCCAGCAGTTCCCCAGGGACTTATGGCTACACCTTC. As protein: CASSSPGTYGYTF.

The chain has TRBV14 and TRBJ1-1; D is perhaps TRBD1 (6 bases). This CDR3 contains 14 residues. The germline V gene encodes CDR1 SGHDN and CDR2 FVKESK. Trimming removed 1 base from V and 4 bases from J, with 10 bases in between. CDR3 nucleotides: TGTGCCAGCAGCCAAGTCGGGGGGGCCACTGAAGCTTTCTTT. Translation: CASSQVGGATEAFF.

The chain has TRBV5-1 and TRBJ2-1; D might be TRBD1 (6 bases). Trimming took off 2 bases at V and 6 bases at J, with 24 bases between the two ends. The CDR3 is made up of 18 amino acids. CDR1 and CDR2 from the germline V gene are SGHRS and YFSETQ. The CDR3 is CASSLKGWGQGYGNEQFF. The CDR3 coding sequence is TGCGCCAGCAGCTTAAAGGGTTGGGGGCAGGGGTATGGCAATGAGCAGTTCTTC.

The CDR3 DNA follows: TGTGCCAGTAATCCCCGCGGGAGGTTGTCCGGGGAGCTGTTTTTT. It is translated as CASNPRGRLSGELFF. This chain joins TRBV19 and TRBJ2-2, with 8 bases identical to TRBD2. The CDR3 spans 15 residues. Germline-derived CDR1 and CDR2 are LNHDA and SQIVND (reference sequence). Trimming cost V 7 bases and J 6 bases; bases outside gene matches: 10.